One and the same sample provided the 12 T cell receptor beta chains below, sequenced in a study of blood T cell repertoires in COVID-19 (dated by TCRdb to the early 2020s). Libraries came from the immunoSEQ multiplex PCR assay. Entries here come from immuneACCESS through TCRdb and include only in-frame sequences with V and J called. Some clones fail to appear in such tables; in the studies checked, an unresolved V gene covers under half of the shortfall, and the cause of the remainder is unknown. The sample data list around 56,000 clones, and around 70% of these were observed just once. Of the sample, about 15% falls within the top ten clones. The sample taken for sequencing was peripheral blood. These receptors all stem from a woman aged 70-85 years with acute or convalescent COVID-19.

The chain combines TRBV7-9 with TRBJ2-5, with D possibly being TRBD1 (6 bases). The CDR3 loop spans 14 amino acids. Germline CDR1 SEHNR, CDR2 FQNEAQ (reference sequence). The V end lost 3 bases, the J end lost 1 base, and 9 bases lay between the germline ends. The CDR3 DNA reads TGTGCCAGCAGCTTGCTGGGGGCCCAAGAGACCCAGTACTTC. Amino acid sequence: CASSLLGAQETQYF.

The chain joins TRBV3-1 (or the pseudogene TRBV3-2) to TRBJ2-1, with 11 bases that match TRBD2. This CDR3 is built from 16 residues. CDR1 LGHDT and CDR2 YNNKEL come from the germline V gene (reference sequence). Germline trimming cut 0 bases from V and 4 bases from J; bases unmatched to any gene: 2. The CDR3 loop is CASSQELAGGYNEQFF. The CDR3 region has the DNA TGTGCCAGCAGCCAAGAGCTAGCGGGGGGATACAATGAGCAGTTCTTC.

This clone was seen more than once but under ten times. The J gene is TRBJ1-2, the V gene TRBV6-5; D call uncertain. The CDR3 runs 14 residues. CDR1 MNHEY and CDR2 SVGAGI come from the germline V gene. V was clipped by 2 bases and J by 4 bases, with 11 bases between them. CDR3 region: CASSYVQSPYGYTF. CDR3 nucleotide sequence: TGTGCCAGCAGTTACGTACAGTCACCCTATGGCTACACCTTC.

The CDR3 loop is CASLQAPDSFYGYTF. CDR3 DNA sequence: TGTGCCAGCCTTCAGGCCCCTGACAGCTTCTATGGCTACACCTTC. The rearrangement links TRBV19 to TRBJ1-2, with D possibly matching TRBD1 (5 bases). The V gene's germline CDR1 is LNHDA and CDR2 SQIVND (reference sequence). Trimming took off 9 bases at V and 4 bases at J, with 21 bases between the two ends. There are 15 residues in the CDR3. Together with reference TRBV19 and TRBJ1-2, the CDR3 gives the full variable domain: DGGITQSPKYLFRKEGQNVTLSCEQNLNHDAMYWYRQDPGQGLRLIYYSQIVNDFQKGDIAEGYSVSREKKESFPLTVTSAQKNPTAFYLCASLQAPDSFYGYTFGSGTRLTVV.

The chain employs TRBV6-5 and TRBJ2-7; D not certain. V was trimmed by 6 bases and J by 3 bases, leaving 12 bases between them. The CDR3 totals 13 residues. CDR1 is MNHEY, CDR2 SVGAGI, per germline. CDR3 sequence: CASRTAINYEQYF. Written as DNA, the CDR3 is TGTGCCAGCAGAACAGCCATCAACTACGAGCAGTACTTC.

The chain recombines TRBV15 with TRBJ2-7, with 7 bases matching TRBD2. The CDR3 length is 13 residues. CDR1 LNHNV and CDR2 YYDKDF come from the germline V gene (reference sequence). V shed 5 bases, J shed 7 bases, and the junction held 8 bases outside the gene matches. In nucleotides, the CDR3 is TGTGCCACCAGCCGGGAGGAAATTCGGGAGCAGTACTTC. As protein: CATSREEIREQYF.

The rearrangement uses TRBV6-1 and TRBJ1-3, with D unresolved. The V and J ends lost 0 bases and 4 bases respectively, with 13 bases between them. Germline CDR1 is MNHNS and CDR2 is SASEGT. The CDR3 sequence is 16 residues long. The DNA of the CDR3 is TGTGCCAGCAGTGAAGCTAGAGGAGGCCCCGGAAACACCATATATTTT. Residues: CASSEARGGPGNTIYF.

This chain joins TRBV19 and TRBJ2-3, with a weak D call TRBD2 (7 bases). Looked up from germline, CDR1 is LNHDA and CDR2 is SQIVND (reference sequence). The V end was cut by 6 bases, the J end by 0 bases, with 10 bases between. The CDR3 has 14 amino acids. CDR3 in DNA: TGTGCCAGTAGGGCGGGGGCAAGCACAGATACGCAGTATTTT. This encodes CASRAGASTDTQYF.

This clone was detected a few times. V gene TRBV18 combines with J gene TRBJ1-2; weak D call: TRBD1 (6 bases). This CDR3 is built from 13 residues. Germline loops: CDR1 KGHSH, CDR2 LQKENI. V lost 6 bases, J lost 3 bases, and 11 bases lay in between. The CDR3 bases are TGTGCCAGCTCGCGGACAGACGACTATGGCTACACCTTC. Protein: CASSRTDDYGYTF.

The CDR3 is CASSYIPYGYTF. CDR3 DNA sequence: TGTGCCAGCAGCTACATACCCTATGGCTACACCTTC. The rearrangement links TRBV7-2 to TRBJ1-2; no definite D call. The CDR3 runs to 12 residues. From germline, CDR1 is SGHTA and CDR2 FQGNSA. V was cut by 4 bases and J by 4 bases, with 7 bases left in between.

This clone was detected ten times or more. The rearrangement uses TRBV2 and TRBJ2-7; maybe TRBD2 (6 bases). The CDR3 covers 14 residues. Germline V gene lookup returns CDR1 SNHLY and CDR2 FYNNEI. Deletions cut 8 bases from V and 3 bases from J, with 17 bases between. Here the CDR3 reads CASGGLTPNYEQYV. CDR3 coding DNA: TGTGCCAGCGGGGGACTCACCCCTAACTACGAGCAGTACGTC.

The chain has TRBV4-1 and TRBJ1-1; D remains unclear. CDR1 and CDR2 (germline): MGHRA, YSYEKL. The V and J ends lost 1 base and 2 bases respectively, with 2 bases between them. The CDR3 spans 12 residues. The CDR3: CASSQVNTEAFF. The DNA for the CDR3 is TGCGCCAGCAGCCAAGTAAACACTGAAGCTTTCTTT.